These 21 T cell receptor beta chains originate from one sample sequenced in a study of blood T cell repertoires in COVID-19. Profiling relied on immunoSEQ multiplex PCR, and the TCRdb table lists in-frame clones only, not all of them. The data show around 200,000 clones, with under 90% seen just once and 14% held by the top ten. Sequencing was done on a sample of peripheral blood. These TCRs come from a woman aged 65 to 85 with COVID-19, enrolled during active disease.

This clone showed up many times. This chain joins TRBV5-6 and TRBJ1-2; D is ambiguous. The CDR3 sequence is 11 residues long. Germline V CDR1 and CDR2: SGHDT, YYEEEE. Between the trimmed V and J ends, which lost 0 bases and 14 bases, there was a span of 11 bases. The DNA of the CDR3 is TGTGCCAGCAGCTTGGGAGAGGGCAAAACCTTC. This sequence encodes CASSLGEGKTF.

The chain employs TRBV5-6 and TRBJ1-1; D might be TRBD1 (6 bases). Germline lookup yields CDR1 SGHDT and CDR2 YYEEEE. Deletions cut 4 bases from V and 0 bases from J, with 16 bases between. The CDR3 is 16 residues long. CDR3 DNA sequence: TGTGCCAGCAGCCCTAACGGGGGGCGGGTGAACACTGAAGCTTTCTTT. It specifies CASSPNGGRVNTEAFF.

The V gene is TRBV28, the J gene TRBJ1-2, with D perhaps TRBD1 (5 bases). This CDR3 has 11 amino acids. Trimming removed 7 bases from V and 7 bases from J, with 10 bases in between. From germline, CDR1 is MDHEN and CDR2 SYDVKM. For the CDR3, the DNA is TGTGCCAGCAAGGGGTTCTCTGGCTACACCTTC. Translation: CASKGFSGYTF.

The CDR3 reads CAWRGQGNSPLHF. The CDR3 DNA sequence: TGTGCCTGGAGGGGACAGGGGAATTCACCCCTCCACTTT. The V call is TRBV30, the J call TRBJ1-6; 10 bases are a match to TRBD1. Looked up from germline, CDR1 is GTSNPN and CDR2 is SVGIG (reference sequence). The length of the CDR3 is 13 residues. J lost 7 bases, V lost 3 bases, and 0 bases had no gene match. Combining the CDR3 with reference TRBV30 and TRBJ1-6 gives the whole variable domain SQTIHQWPATLVQPVGSPLSLECTVEGTSNPNLYWYRQAAGRGLQLLFYSVGIGQISSEVPQNLSASRPQDRQFILSSKKLLLSDSGFYLCAWRGQGNSPLHFGNGTRLTVT.

This chain uses TRBV5-1 with TRBJ1-1, with TRBD1 matching over 8 bases. Germline V gene lookup returns CDR1 SGHRS and CDR2 YFSETQ. This CDR3 is 14 amino acids long. V trimming: 6 bases; J trimming: 7 bases; junction bases outside the gene matches: 11. CDR3 sequence (DNA): TGCGCCAGCACCTACAGGGGGAGGGAAGGTGAAGCTTTCTTT. This encodes CASTYRGREGEAFF.

The V and J genes are TRBV30 and TRBJ1-5; possibly TRBD1 for D (5 bases). With 3 bases removed from V and 3 bases from J, the gap between germline ends came to 12 bases. Germline V gene lookup returns CDR1 GTSNPN and CDR2 SVGIG (reference sequence). The CDR3 totals 14 residues. CDR3 sequence reads: CAWSRRQSNQPQHF. CDR3 bases: TGTGCCTGGAGCCGTAGACAGTCCAATCAGCCCCAGCATTTT.

J is TRBJ1-2 and V is TRBV5-5, with D perhaps matching TRBD1 (5 bases). The CDR3 runs to 15 residues. V was shortened by 0 bases and J by 4 bases, with 13 bases between the two germline ends. CDR1 SGHKS and CDR2 YYEKEE come from the germline V gene (reference sequence). DNA of the CDR3: TGTGCCAGCAGCTTGGGGGGCAGCCTCGTCTATGGCTACACCTTC. Translation gives CASSLGGSLVYGYTF.

The chain recombines TRBV27 with TRBJ2-7, with D possibly TRBD1 on 6 matching bases. Germline-derived CDR1 and CDR2 are MNHEY and SMNVEV (reference sequence). The CDR3 length is 14 residues. V lost 3 bases and J 2 bases, leaving 11 bases between the germline ends. CDR3 coding DNA: TGTGCCAGCAGTTTGGGGGCAGGGGCCTACGAGCAGTACTTC. This encodes CASSLGAGAYEQYF.

This clone has only one observation. The chain is built from TRBV27 and TRBJ2-2, with 8 bases lining up with TRBD2. The CDR3 runs 16 residues. Germline V gives CDR1 MNHEY, CDR2 SMNVEV (reference sequence). V lost 5 bases to trimming and J lost 3 bases; unmatched junction nucleotides: 8. The CDR3 sequence: CASSPERGRYTGELFF. Here the CDR3 DNA reads TGTGCCAGCAGTCCAGAGCGGGGGAGGTACACCGGGGAGCTGTTTTTT.

V is TRBV4-2 and J is TRBJ1-1; possible D gene TRBD1, 5 bases. The CDR3 runs to 14 residues. The V end was cut by 0 bases, the J end by 11 bases, with 16 bases between. The germline CDR1 and CDR2 sequences are LGHNA and YNFKEQ. The CDR3 protein is CASSQDSQGRGAFF. The CDR3 DNA reads as TGTGCCAGCAGCCAAGATTCGCAGGGTCGGGGGGCTTTCTTT.

V gene TRBV28 combines with J gene TRBJ1-1; D is undetermined. Germline CDR1 reads MDHEN; CDR2 reads SYDVKM. V was cut by 1 base and J by 2 bases, with 5 bases left in between. The CDR3 consists of 13 residues. This CDR3 reads CASSLLSNTEAFF. The CDR3 DNA reads as TGTGCCAGCAGTTTATTATCCAACACTGAAGCTTTCTTT.

The chain couples TRBV9 to TRBJ1-5; TRBD1 aligns across 7 bases. With V trimmed by 0 bases and J by 3 bases, 3 bases remained unmatched. CDR1 is SGDLS, CDR2 YYNGEE, per germline. This CDR3 comprises 15 residues. CDR3 loop: CASSVGDRPNQPQHF. The CDR3 nucleotides read TGTGCCAGCAGCGTAGGGGACAGACCCAATCAGCCCCAGCATTTT.

The chain is built from TRBV12-3 or TRBV12-4 and TRBJ2-3; a possible D gene is TRBD2 (5 bases). The CDR3 length is 13 residues. V was shortened by 5 bases and J by 2 bases, with 8 bases between the two germline ends. The CDR3 here is CASSQDFTDTQYF. The CDR3 nucleotides read TGTGCCAGCAGTCAGGACTTCACAGATACGCAGTATTTT.

The rearrangement uses TRBV28 and TRBJ1-5, with TRBD1 identical over 9 bases. The CDR3 runs to 15 residues. Germline V gene lookup returns CDR1 MDHEN and CDR2 SYDVKM. With V trimmed by 6 bases and J by 11 bases, 14 bases remained unmatched. CDR3 amino acids: CASSPRTGDWQSQHF. CDR3 nucleotide sequence: TGTGCCAGCAGCCCGAGGACAGGGGATTGGCAGTCCCAGCATTTT.

The chain recombines TRBV3-1 (or the pseudogene TRBV3-2) with TRBJ2-3, with 7 bases identical to TRBD1. Trimming cost V 5 bases and J 5 bases; bases outside gene matches: 7. CDR3 size: 14 residues. The germline gives CDR1 LGHDT, CDR2 YNNKEL (reference sequence). The CDR3 DNA sequence: TGTGCCAGCAGCTTACAGGGGTCCGGAGATACGCAGTATTTT. This codes for CASSLQGSGDTQYF.

The rearrangement links TRBV6-5 to TRBJ2-5; TRBD2 might be the D (5 bases). Germline V CDR1 and CDR2: MNHEY, SVGAGI. V shed 0 bases and J shed 4 bases, with 9 bases lying between them. The CDR3 length is 14 residues. This CDR3 is CASSYSGGPETQYF. In DNA, the CDR3 is TGTGCCAGCAGTTACTCAGGAGGCCCAGAGACCCAGTACTTC.

This clone occurred a few times. The V gene is TRBV10-2, the J gene TRBJ1-1; the D gene is possibly TRBD1 (5 bases). V was shortened by 6 bases and J by 5 bases, with 13 bases between the two germline ends. The length of the CDR3 is 13 residues. Germline values: CDR1 WSHSY, CDR2 SAAADI. The CDR3 nucleotides read TGCGCCAGCAGGGCGGGGGAGGTGACTGAAGCTTTCTTT. Amino acids: CASRAGEVTEAFF.

The chain is built from TRBV9 and TRBJ2-5; D might be TRBD2 (6 bases). The germline V gene has CDR1 SGDLS and CDR2 YYNGEE. The V gene lost 2 bases and the J gene lost 7 bases, with 15 bases spanning the gap. CDR3 length: 14 amino acids. The CDR3 region is CASSVSGQAGTQYF. The CDR3 DNA follows: TGTGCCAGCAGCGTTAGCGGACAAGCGGGGACCCAGTACTTC.

The CDR3 spells CASSPRLAERGEQFF. CDR3 nucleotides: TGTGCCAGCAGCCCACGACTAGCGGAGAGGGGTGAGCAGTTCTTC. This chain uses TRBV3-1 (or the pseudogene TRBV3-2) with TRBJ2-1, with 9 bases fitting TRBD2. Germline CDR1 is LGHDT and CDR2 is YNNKEL (reference sequence). V lost 4 bases and J lost 9; bases outside the gene matches: 10. The CDR3 is 15 amino acids.

The chain links TRBV21-1 to TRBJ2-2; the DNA was not used to check the table's D call, TRBD1. TRBV21-1 constitutes a pseudogene. The CDR3 spans 12 residues. The CDR3 DNA follows: TGTGCCAGCAGTAAATCATCCGGGGAGCTGTTTTTT. Its protein is CASSKSSGELFF.

As to this clone: At one of its ends the junction is not consistent with the germline gene, which may arise from a read error. V and J are TRBV2 and TRBJ1-2; 8 bases line up with TRBD1. Looked up from germline, CDR1 is SNHLY and CDR2 is FYNNEI. This CDR3 contains 15 residues. The CDR3 DNA follows: TGTGCCAGGAGTGCTCCCCCGGACAGGGAGGATGGCTACACCTTC. Protein sequence: CARSAPPDREDGYTF.